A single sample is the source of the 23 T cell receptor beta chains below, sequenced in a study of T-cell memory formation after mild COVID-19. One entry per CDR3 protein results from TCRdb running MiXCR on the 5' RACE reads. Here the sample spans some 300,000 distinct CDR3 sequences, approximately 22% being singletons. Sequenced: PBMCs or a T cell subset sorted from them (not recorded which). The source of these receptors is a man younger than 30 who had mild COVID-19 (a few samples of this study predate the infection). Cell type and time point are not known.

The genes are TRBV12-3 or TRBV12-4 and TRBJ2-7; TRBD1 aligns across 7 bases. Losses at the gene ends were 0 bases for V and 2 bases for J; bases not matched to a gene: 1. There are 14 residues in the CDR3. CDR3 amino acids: CASSLAGGAYEQYV. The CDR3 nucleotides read TGTGCCAGCAGTTTAGCAGGGGGCGCCTACGAGCAGTACGTC.

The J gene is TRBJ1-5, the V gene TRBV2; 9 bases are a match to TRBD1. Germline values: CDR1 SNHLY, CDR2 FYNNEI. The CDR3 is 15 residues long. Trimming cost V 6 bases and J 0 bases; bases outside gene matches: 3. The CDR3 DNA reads TGTGCCAGCAGAGCACAGGGGGCTAGCAATCAGCCCCAGCATTTT. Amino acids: CASRAQGASNQPQHF.

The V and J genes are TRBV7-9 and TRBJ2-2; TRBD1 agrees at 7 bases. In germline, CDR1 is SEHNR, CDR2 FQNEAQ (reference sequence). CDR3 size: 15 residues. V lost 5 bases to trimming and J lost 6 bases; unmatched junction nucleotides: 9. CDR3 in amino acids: CASSHGTVEPGELFF. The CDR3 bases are TGTGCCAGCAGCCACGGGACAGTTGAACCCGGGGAGCTGTTTTTT.

The DNA for the CDR3 is TGCAGTGCCCGGGGGGACACAGCAAGCGAGAATGAAAAACTGTTTTTT. It specifies CSARGDTASENEKLFF. The genes are TRBV20-1 and TRBJ1-4; the D gene is possibly TRBD1 (6 bases). The CDR3 length is 16 residues. Per germline, CDR1 DFQATT and CDR2 SNEGSKA (reference sequence). The ends were cut back, 6 bases at V and 5 bases at J, with 22 bases in the middle.

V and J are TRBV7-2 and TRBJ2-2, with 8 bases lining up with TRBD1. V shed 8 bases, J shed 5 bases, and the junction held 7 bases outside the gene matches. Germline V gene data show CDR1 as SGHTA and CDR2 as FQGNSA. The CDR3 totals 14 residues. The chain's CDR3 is CASRSGGVTGELFF. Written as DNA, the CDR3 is TGTGCCAGCCGCTCAGGGGGCGTTACCGGGGAGCTGTTTTTT.

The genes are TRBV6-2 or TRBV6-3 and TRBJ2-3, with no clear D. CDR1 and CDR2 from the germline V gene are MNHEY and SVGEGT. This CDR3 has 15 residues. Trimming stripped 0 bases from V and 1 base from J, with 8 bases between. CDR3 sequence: CASSYSDPRTDTQYF. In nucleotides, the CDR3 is TGTGCCAGCAGTTACTCGGACCCCCGCACAGATACGCAGTATTTT.

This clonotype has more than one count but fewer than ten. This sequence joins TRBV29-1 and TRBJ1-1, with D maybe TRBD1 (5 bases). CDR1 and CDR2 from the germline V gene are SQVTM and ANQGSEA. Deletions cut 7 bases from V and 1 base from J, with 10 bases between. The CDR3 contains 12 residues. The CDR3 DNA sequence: TGCAGCGCCAGGGCGGCGAACACTGAAGCTTTCTTT. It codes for CSARAANTEAFF.

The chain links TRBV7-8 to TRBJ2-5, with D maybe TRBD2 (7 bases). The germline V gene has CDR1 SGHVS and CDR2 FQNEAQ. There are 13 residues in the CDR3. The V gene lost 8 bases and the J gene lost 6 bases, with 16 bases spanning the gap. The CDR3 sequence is CASHSLRGQTQYF. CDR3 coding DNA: TGTGCCAGCCATTCACTGCGGGGGCAGACCCAGTACTTC.

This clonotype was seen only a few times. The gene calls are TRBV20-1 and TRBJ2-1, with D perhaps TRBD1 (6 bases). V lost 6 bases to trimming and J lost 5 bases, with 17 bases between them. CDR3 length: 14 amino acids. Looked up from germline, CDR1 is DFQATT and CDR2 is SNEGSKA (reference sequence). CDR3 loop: CSAVGARGHNEQFF. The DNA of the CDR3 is TGCAGTGCCGTCGGCGCCAGGGGTCACAATGAGCAGTTCTTC.

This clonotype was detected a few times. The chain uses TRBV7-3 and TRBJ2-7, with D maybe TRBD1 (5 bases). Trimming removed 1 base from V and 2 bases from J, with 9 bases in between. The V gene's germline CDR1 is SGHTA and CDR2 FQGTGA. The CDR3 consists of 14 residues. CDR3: CASSLRPGPYEQYV. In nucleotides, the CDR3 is TGTGCCAGCAGCTTAAGGCCAGGGCCCTACGAGCAGTACGTC.

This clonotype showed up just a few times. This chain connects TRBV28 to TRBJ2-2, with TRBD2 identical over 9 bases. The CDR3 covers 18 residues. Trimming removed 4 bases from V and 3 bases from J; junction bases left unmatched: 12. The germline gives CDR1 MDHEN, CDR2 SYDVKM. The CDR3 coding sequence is TGTGCCAGCAGTTCTCGACTCCTAGCGGGGTGGGACACCGGGGAGCTGTTTTTT. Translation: CASSSRLLAGWDTGELFF.

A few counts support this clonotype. CDR3: CASSQEPGNTEAFF. The CDR3 DNA reads as TGCGCCAGCAGCCAAGAACCAGGGAACACTGAAGCTTTCTTT. The chain has TRBV4-1 and TRBJ1-1; D not resolved. The CDR3 totals 14 residues. Germline lookup yields CDR1 MGHRA and CDR2 YSYEKL. Trimming removed 0 bases from V and 1 base from J, with 6 bases in between.

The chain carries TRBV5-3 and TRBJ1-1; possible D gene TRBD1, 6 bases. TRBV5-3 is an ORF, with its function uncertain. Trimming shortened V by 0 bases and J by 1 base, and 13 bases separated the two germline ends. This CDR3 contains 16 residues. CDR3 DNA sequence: TGTGCCAGAAGCTTGGGACAGGCTTACCGGAACACTGAAGCTTTCTTT. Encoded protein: CARSLGQAYRNTEAFF.

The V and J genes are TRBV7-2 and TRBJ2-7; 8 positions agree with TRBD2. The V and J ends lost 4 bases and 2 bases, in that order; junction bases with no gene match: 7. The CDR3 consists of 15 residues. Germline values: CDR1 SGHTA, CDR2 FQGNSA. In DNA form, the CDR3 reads TGTGCCAGCAGCTCCGTCAGCGGGGGACCCTACGAGCAGTACGTC. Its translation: CASSSVSGGPYEQYV.

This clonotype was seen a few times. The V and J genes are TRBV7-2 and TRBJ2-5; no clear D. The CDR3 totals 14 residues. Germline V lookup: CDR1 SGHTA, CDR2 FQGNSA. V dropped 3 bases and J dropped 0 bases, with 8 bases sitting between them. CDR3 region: CASSLVRNQETQYF. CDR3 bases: TGTGCCAGCAGCTTGGTACGGAACCAAGAGACCCAGTACTTC.

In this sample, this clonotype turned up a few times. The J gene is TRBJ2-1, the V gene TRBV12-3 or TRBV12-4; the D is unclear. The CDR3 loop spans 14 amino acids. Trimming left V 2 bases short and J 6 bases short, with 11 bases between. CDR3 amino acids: CASSLRSRANEQFF. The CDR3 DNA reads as TGTGCCAGCAGTTTACGGAGTAGGGCCAATGAGCAGTTCTTC.

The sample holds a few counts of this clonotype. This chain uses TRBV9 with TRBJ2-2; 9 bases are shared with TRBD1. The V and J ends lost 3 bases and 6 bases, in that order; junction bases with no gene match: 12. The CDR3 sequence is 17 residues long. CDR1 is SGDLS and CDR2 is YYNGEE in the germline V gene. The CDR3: CASSAPRTGVLPGELFF. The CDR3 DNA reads TGTGCCAGCAGCGCCCCTCGGACAGGGGTACTACCCGGGGAGCTGTTTTTT.

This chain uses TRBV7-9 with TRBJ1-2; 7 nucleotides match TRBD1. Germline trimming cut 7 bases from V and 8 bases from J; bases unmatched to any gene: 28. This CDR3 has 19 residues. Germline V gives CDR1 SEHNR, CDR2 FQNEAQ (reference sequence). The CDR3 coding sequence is TGTGCCAGCACTCGGCGCGGCAGGATCCGTGACGACAGGGTGTTAGGCTACACCTTC. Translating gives CASTRRGRIRDDRVLGYTF.

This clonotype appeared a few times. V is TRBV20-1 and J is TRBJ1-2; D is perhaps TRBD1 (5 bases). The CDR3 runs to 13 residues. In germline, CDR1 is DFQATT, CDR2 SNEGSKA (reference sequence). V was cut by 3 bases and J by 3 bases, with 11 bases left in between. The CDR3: CSASQGSHYGYTF. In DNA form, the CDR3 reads TGCAGTGCTAGTCAGGGATCACACTATGGCTACACCTTC.

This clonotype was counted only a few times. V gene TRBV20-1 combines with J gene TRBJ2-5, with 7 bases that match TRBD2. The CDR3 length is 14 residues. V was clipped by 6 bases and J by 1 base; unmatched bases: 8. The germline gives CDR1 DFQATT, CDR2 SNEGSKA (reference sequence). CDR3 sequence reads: CSAEGSGGQETQYF. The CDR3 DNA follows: TGCAGTGCCGAGGGTTCGGGAGGCCAAGAGACCCAGTACTTC.

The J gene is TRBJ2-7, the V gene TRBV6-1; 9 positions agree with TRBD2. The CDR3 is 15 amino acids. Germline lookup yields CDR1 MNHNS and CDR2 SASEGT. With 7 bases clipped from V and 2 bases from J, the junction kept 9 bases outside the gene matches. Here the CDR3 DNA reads TGTGCCAGCACTCCGTTAGCGGGGGCGACCTACGAGCAGTACTTC. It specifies CASTPLAGATYEQYF.

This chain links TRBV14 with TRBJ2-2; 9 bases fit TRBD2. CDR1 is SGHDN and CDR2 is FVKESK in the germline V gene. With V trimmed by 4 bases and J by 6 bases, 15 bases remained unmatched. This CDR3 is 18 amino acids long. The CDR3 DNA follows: TGTGCCAGCAGCCGGTGGGGACTAGCTGGGAGAACACCCGGGGAGCTGTTTTTT. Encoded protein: CASSRWGLAGRTPGELFF.

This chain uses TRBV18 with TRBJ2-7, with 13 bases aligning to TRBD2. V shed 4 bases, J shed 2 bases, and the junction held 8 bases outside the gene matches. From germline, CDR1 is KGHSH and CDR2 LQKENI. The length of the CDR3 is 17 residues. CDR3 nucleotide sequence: TGTGCCAGCTCACGAGGGACTAGCGGGGTCATGACCTACGAGCAGTACTTC. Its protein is CASSRGTSGVMTYEQYF.